The clone carrying this T cell receptor beta chain showed up just once. These data come from a study of T cell changes during pregnancy in multiple sclerosis. Trimming left V 0 bases short and J 6 bases short, with 11 bases between. This CDR3 comprises 14 residues. CDR1 MNHEY and CDR2 SVGAGI come from the germline V gene. Profiled with immunoSEQ multiplex PCR; TCRdb holds only in-frame clones, not every one. The repertoire has over 50,000 clones, more than 80% of them found once; the top ten carry 0.7% to 0.9%. The rearrangement uses TRBV6-5 and TRBJ1-1, with D possibly being TRBD1 (6 bases). The specimen comprised peripheral blood, sampled in the first trimester of pregnancy. This receptor was obtained from a female donor in good health, enrolled as a control in a pregnancy study. The CDR3: CASSYSGGASEAFF. CDR3 DNA sequence: TGTGCCAGCAGTTACTCGGGGGGGGCTTCTGAAGCTTTCTTT.